This entry lists 26 T cell receptor beta chains sequenced from one sample in a study of cytomegalovirus exposure and HLA in healthy donors. 13 Jbeta primers and 60 Vbeta primers were used for the PCR. TCRdb's copy holds only in-frame clones and misses some; the assay was immunoSEQ multiplex PCR. The sample records roughly 120,000 clones, roughly 71% being singletons. Sequencing was carried out using PBMCs. The receptor source for this set is a woman aged 70-85 years in good health and CMV-seropositive.

The V gene is TRBV14, the J gene TRBJ1-4; D gene ambiguous. V was clipped by 2 bases and J by 5 bases, with 9 bases between them. CDR3 length equals 14 residues. CDR1 and CDR2 from the germline V gene are SGHDN and FVKESK. DNA for the CDR3: TGTGCCAGCAGCCAATCGGGGTGGAATGAAAAACTGTTTTTT. This codes for CASSQSGWNEKLFF.

CDR3 region: CASSRRLTDTQYF. In DNA form, the CDR3 reads TGTGCCAGTAGTCGTCGACTCACAGATACGCAGTATTTT. V and J are TRBV19 and TRBJ2-3; D unresolved. The CDR3 spans 13 residues. Looked up from germline, CDR1 is LNHDA and CDR2 is SQIVND (reference sequence). Trimming stripped 5 bases from V and 2 bases from J, with 8 bases between.

This clone showed up just once. The J gene is TRBJ1-4, the V gene TRBV6-6; tentatively, D is TRBD1 (6 bases). The CDR3 runs 13 residues. Germline CDR1 and CDR2: MNHNY and SVGAGI (reference sequence). V lost 8 bases and J lost 6, with 13 bases in between. The CDR3 region has the DNA TGTGCCAGCGAAGGGGGTGTAGATGAAAAACTGTTTTTT. Translation: CASEGGVDEKLFF.

This chain connects TRBV30 to TRBJ2-3; D unresolved. V lost 0 bases, J lost 0 bases, and 4 bases lay in between. This CDR3 spans 13 amino acids. The germline gives CDR1 GTSNPN, CDR2 SVGIG (reference sequence). CDR3 region: CAWSVQSTDTQYF. CDR3 nucleotides: TGTGCCTGGAGTGTACAGAGCACAGATACGCAGTATTTT. The full variable domain, completed using reference TRBV30 and TRBJ2-3, is SQTIHQWPATLVQPVGSPLSLECTVEGTSNPNLYWYRQAAGRGLQLLFYSVGIGQISSEVPQNLSASRPQDRQFILSSKKLLLSDSGFYLCAWSVQSTDTQYFGPGTRLTVL.

As to this clone: Mismatch with germline at one junction end may stem from a read error. The sample holds other DNA sequences that translate to the same CDR3. The gene calls are TRBV6-1 and TRBJ1-1, with D possibly TRBD1 on 6 matching bases. The CDR3 contains 11 residues. The germline gives CDR1 MNHNS, CDR2 SASEGT. For the CDR3, the DNA is TGTGCCAGCCCAGGGGACACTGAAGCTTTCTTC. Residues: CASPGDTEAFF.

V and J are TRBV6-6 and TRBJ2-3; 8 bases are a match to TRBD1. Per germline, CDR1 MNHNY and CDR2 SVGAGI (reference sequence). CDR3 size: 15 residues. V shed 5 bases, J shed 5 bases, and the junction held 9 bases outside the gene matches. CDR3 protein: CASSTRTGNRDTQYF. CDR3 nucleotides: TGTGCCAGCAGTACTCGGACAGGGAATAGAGATACGCAGTATTTT.

In its sample, this clone was seen a few times. The V gene is TRBV6-1, the J gene TRBJ1-6; the D gene is possibly TRBD1 (5 bases). Trimming shortened V by 3 bases and J by 0 bases, and 12 bases separated the two germline ends. CDR3 length equals 17 residues. Germline lookup yields CDR1 MNHNS and CDR2 SASEGT. The CDR3 here is CASSDRARSSYNSPLHF. The CDR3 DNA is TGTGCCAGCAGTGACAGGGCTAGGAGCTCCTATAATTCACCCCTCCACTTT.

The chain combines TRBV7-9 with TRBJ1-4; a weak D match, TRBD1 (5 bases). The CDR3 is 13 residues long. In germline, CDR1 is SEHNR, CDR2 FQNEAQ (reference sequence). V was trimmed by 6 bases and J by 8 bases, leaving 13 bases between them. DNA of the CDR3: TGTGCCAGCAGTTGGAGGGACTTGGAAAAACTGTTTTTT. This codes for CASSWRDLEKLFF. Full variable domain (missing parts from reference TRBV7-9 and TRBJ1-4): DTGVSQNPRHKITKRGQNVTFRCDPISEHNRLYWYRQTLGQGPEFLTYFQNEAQLEKSRLLSDRFSAERPKGSFSTLEIQRTEQGDSAMYLCASSWRDLEKLFFGSGTQLSVL.

J is TRBJ2-3 and V is TRBV6-6; 14 nucleotides line up with TRBD2. V dropped 5 bases and J dropped 7; count of bases not matched to a gene: 5. This CDR3 contains 15 residues. Germline V gives CDR1 MNHNY, CDR2 SVGAGI (reference sequence). CDR3 protein: CASSQTSGGVNTQYF. The CDR3 DNA follows: TGTGCCAGCAGTCAGACTAGCGGGGGGGTTAATACGCAGTATTTT.

Only one count was recorded for this clone. This chain connects TRBV4-1 to TRBJ1-4, with 7 nucleotides matching TRBD1. V was clipped by 3 bases and J by 5 bases; unmatched bases: 9. Per the germline V gene, CDR1 is MGHRA and CDR2 is YSYEKL. This CDR3 region has 16 residues. The DNA of the CDR3 is TGCGCCAGCAGCCAGGAACAGGGGAGGCCAAATGAAAAACTGTTTTTT. Translated, it gives CASSQEQGRPNEKLFF.

The V gene is TRBV7-2, the J gene TRBJ2-5, with 9 bases lining up with TRBD1. Trimming took 5 bases from V and 2 from J; bases not matched to a gene: 9. The CDR3 totals 16 residues. CDR1 and CDR2 from the germline V gene are SGHTA and FQGNSA. The CDR3 DNA sequence: TGTGCCAGCAGCCCCGCAGCCGACAGGGGGCAAGAGACCCAGTACTTC. It yields the protein CASSPAADRGQETQYF.

The chain has TRBV2 and TRBJ1-6, with D tentatively TRBD1 (6 bases). CDR3 length: 14 residues. Looked up from germline, CDR1 is SNHLY and CDR2 is FYNNEI. Trimming cost V 8 bases and J 7 bases, with 15 bases left between them. In DNA, the CDR3 is TGTGCCAGCGCCCCAGGGGATTACAATTCACCCCTCCACTTT. Its translation: CASAPGDYNSPLHF.

Only one count was recorded for this clone. V gene TRBV6-1 combines with J gene TRBJ2-5; TRBD2 aligns across 12 bases. V was clipped by 4 bases and J by 2 bases; unmatched bases: 8. The CDR3 is 17 amino acids. The germline gives CDR1 MNHNS, CDR2 SASEGT. In DNA form, the CDR3 reads TGTGCCAGCAGTGTCCAACTAGCGGGGGGCATTCAAGAGACCCAGTACTTC. It codes for CASSVQLAGGIQETQYF.

V and J are TRBV5-4 and TRBJ2-5; tentative D call: TRBD2 (7 bases). The CDR3 extends over 16 amino acids. Trimming took 6 bases from V and 1 from J, leaving 19 bases between them. The V gene's germline CDR1 is SGHNT and CDR2 YYREEE (reference sequence). For the CDR3, the DNA is TGTGCCAGCACCAAGGGAGGGGTAGGGGGCCAAGAGACCCAGTACTTC. Its protein product is CASTKGGVGGQETQYF.

The chain is built from TRBV6-5 and TRBJ1-1; D may be TRBD1 (5 bases). Looked up from germline, CDR1 is MNHEY and CDR2 is SVGAGI. Trimming removed 2 bases at V and 1 base at J, with 14 bases between. The CDR3 runs 16 residues. DNA of the CDR3: TGTGCCAGCAGTTACGGCCTGACAGCCTCGAACACTGAAGCTTTCTTT. Translated: CASSYGLTASNTEAFF.

The V and J genes are TRBV11-2 and TRBJ2-1; 10 positions match TRBD2. The CDR3 has 14 residues. Germline-derived CDR1 and CDR2 are SGHAT and FQNNGV. J gave up 9 bases and V 2 bases, and 4 bases lay outside the gene matches. CDR3 DNA sequence: TGTGCCAGCAGCTTACTAGCGGGGGTTGGTGAGCAGTTCTTC. Residues: CASSLLAGVGEQFF.

This clone showed up just a few times. J is TRBJ2-5 and V is TRBV7-9; TRBD1 matches 9 bases. Trimming took 5 bases from V and 4 from J; bases not matched to a gene: 11. The CDR3 consists of 16 residues. Germline V CDR1 and CDR2: SEHNR, FQNEAQ (reference sequence). For the CDR3, the DNA is TGTGCCAGCAGCCTCCGGGACAGGGAGGCGGGAGAGACCCAGTACTTC. Translated: CASSLRDREAGETQYF. The full variable domain, with the rest looked up from reference TRBV7-9 and TRBJ2-5, is DTGVSQNPRHKITKRGQNVTFRCDPISEHNRLYWYRQTLGQGPEFLTYFQNEAQLEKSRLLSDRFSAERPKGSFSTLEIQRTEQGDSAMYLCASSLRDREAGETQYFGPGTRLLVL.

This clone appeared a single time. The chain carries TRBV19 and TRBJ1-5, with D possibly being TRBD1 (5 bases). Germline values: CDR1 LNHDA, CDR2 SQIVND (reference sequence). This CDR3 is built from 17 residues. Trimming took 4 bases from V and 0 from J, leaving 16 bases between them. The CDR3, as DNA: TGTGCCAGTAGTACCCATCGACAGACGGATAGCAATCAGCCCCAGCATTTT. It encodes CASSTHRQTDSNQPQHF.

This chain connects TRBV6-1 to TRBJ1-2, with D perhaps matching TRBD1 (5 bases). The V gene lost 2 bases and the J gene lost 4 bases, with 11 bases spanning the gap. CDR1 and CDR2 (germline): MNHNS, SASEGT. The CDR3 has 14 amino acids. The CDR3 reads CASSETEGLYGYTF. DNA of the CDR3: TGTGCCAGCAGTGAAACCGAGGGACTCTATGGCTACACCTTC.

V gene TRBV6-5 combines with J gene TRBJ1-3; D call uncertain. Trimming left V 5 bases short and J 0 bases short, with 8 bases between. Germline loops: CDR1 MNHEY, CDR2 SVGAGI. This CDR3 comprises 14 residues. The CDR3 nucleotides read TGTGCCAGCAGTCCAGGAGGCTCTGGAAACACCATATATTTT. Its translation: CASSPGGSGNTIYF.

The chain recombines TRBV19 with TRBJ1-5, with 9 nucleotides matching TRBD1. The V gene end was trimmed by 6 bases and the J gene end by 6 bases; junction bases not matched to a gene: 3. Germline lookup yields CDR1 LNHDA and CDR2 SQIVND (reference sequence). The CDR3 runs 13 residues. The CDR3 nucleotides are TGTGCCAGTAGACAGGGGGCCGGTCAGCCCCAGCATTTT. This translates into CASRQGAGQPQHF.

The chain joins TRBV30 to TRBJ1-1; D is perhaps TRBD1 (6 bases). The CDR3 is 15 residues long. The V end was cut by 4 bases, the J end by 2 bases, with 17 bases between. Germline values: CDR1 GTSNPN, CDR2 SVGIG (reference sequence). CDR3 sequence (DNA): TGTGCCTGGACCTCCGGGGGGGCGGGAAACACTGAAGCTTTCTTT. As protein: CAWTSGGAGNTEAFF.

The rearrangement joins TRBV19 to TRBJ1-1, with 8 nucleotides matching TRBD1. Germline V gives CDR1 LNHDA, CDR2 SQIVND (reference sequence). The V and J ends lost 5 bases and 3 bases, in that order; junction bases with no gene match: 11. The CDR3 is 16 residues long. CDR3 loop: CASSSRTGRKDTEAFF. The DNA for the CDR3 is TGTGCCAGTAGTTCTCGGACAGGGAGGAAAGACACTGAAGCTTTCTTT.

This clone appeared a few times. The chain uses TRBV7-9 and TRBJ2-7; 7 nucleotides match TRBD2. Germline CDR1 SEHNR, CDR2 FQNEAQ (reference sequence). Trimming took 3 bases from V and 4 from J; bases not matched to a gene: 6. This CDR3 has 14 residues. The CDR3 is CASSFAGVAYEQYF. For the CDR3, the DNA is TGTGCCAGCAGCTTTGCGGGGGTGGCGTACGAGCAGTACTTC.

This sequence joins TRBV10-3 and TRBJ1-3; 7 nucleotides align to TRBD1. The CDR3 contains 16 residues. The ends lost 0 bases at V and 4 bases at J; junction bases unmatched: 6. Germline assignment: CDR1 ENHRY and CDR2 SYGVKD. CDR3 loop: CAISESEGAKGNTIYF. Here the CDR3 DNA reads TGTGCCATCAGTGAGTCAGAGGGGGCAAAAGGAAACACCATATATTTT.

The genes are TRBV4-3 and TRBJ1-2; possible D gene TRBD1, 6 bases. Germline CDR1 and CDR2: LGHNA and YSLEER. CDR3 length: 14 residues. The V and J ends lost 0 bases and 8 bases respectively, with 13 bases between them. The CDR3 bases are TGCGCCAGCAGCCAAGAAGGGGGGGCGGAGGGCTACACCTTC. Its translation is CASSQEGGAEGYTF.